This T cell receptor (beta chain) derives from a study of T cells after yellow fever vaccination. Study-wide results and caveats: Boosting was followed by the reappearance of most primary-vaccination clones (just under 97% CD4, about 88% CD8). Although most clonotypes did not, a small share appeared in both CD4 and CD8 compartments. Weaker, the secondary response had a peak occurring faster, on day 5 versus 15.

Germline values: CDR1 SQVTM, CDR2 ANQGSEA. V lost 4 bases and J lost 4; bases outside the gene matches: 6. The CDR3 sequence is 13 residues long. The sample holds a few counts of this clonotype. The antigen is undetermined. It was through 5'RACE template switching that TCR cDNA was made, with a universal primer site and UMIs added. TCRdb re-analysed the 5' RACE reads in MiXCR, keeping a single row per CDR3 protein. The table has around 300,000 distinct CDR3 sequences, about an eighth seen once. The chain is built from TRBV29-1 and TRBJ2-5, with 7 bases lining up with TRBD1. The sequenced sample was CD4+ T cells sorted from PBMCs, obtained 45 days after the yellow fever booster vaccination. The receptor was derived from a man aged 30 to 39 who received the YFV17D yellow fever vaccine. For the CDR3, the DNA is TGCAGCGTTGGGTTGAGACAGGGAGAGACCCAGTACTTC. It specifies CSVGLRQGETQYF.